The T cell receptor beta chain under discussion was sequenced for a study of T cell responses to AZD1222 COVID-19 vaccine. Germline-derived CDR1 and CDR2 are SGHAT and FQNNGV. The CDR3 is 12 amino acids. V shed 7 bases and J shed 6 bases, with 10 bases lying between them. Study-wide results and limits: Donors, mostly white British, included more females; clonal diversity was possibly underestimated. In the spike-specific TCR repertoire, nearly half reportedly target unmutated variant regions. Receipt of two AZD1222 doses was followed by a rise in Spike-specific TCR breadth and depth. Just 5 or 6 AZD1222 recipients tested seropositive at baseline.

A note on this clone: Its antigen is undetermined.

Measured with immunoSEQ multiplex PCR; TCRdb has only the in-frame clones, and not every one. The sample comprises tens of thousands of clones, 85% to 90% of which are singletons, and more than 2% rests with the top ten. The clonotype was recovered from an adult who received the AZD1222 COVID-19 vaccine. Material: peripheral blood, obtained 28 days after the second AZD1222 dose. This chain connects TRBV11-2 to TRBJ2-1; D gene ambiguous. The CDR3 coding sequence is TGTGCCAGCACGCCCGTTTTCAATGAGCAGTTCTTC. Encoded protein: CASTPVFNEQFF.